A selection of T cell receptor beta chains follows, all from one sample in a study of regulatory T cells in long-lasting Graves disease. MiXCR, applied by TCRdb to the multiplex PCR reads, yields one record per CDR3 protein. The table lists hundreds of thousands of distinct CDR3 sequences, roughly 20% of them singletons. The sequenced sample was peripheral blood mononuclear cells (PBMCs), obtained when the disease was refractory, from a patient treated with antithyroid drugs. The receptors were gathered from a female donor with Graves disease. Both conserved end residues are part of each CDR3. The D gene is left open where the match is weak. Size tells how often a clone was seen (once, few, many) or the class of an expanded clone, and some rows leave it out.

clone_size	v_call	d_call	j_call	cdr3_nt	cdr3_aa
.	TRBV7-2	.	TRBJ2-7	TGTGCCAGCAGCCCCGTCGCGGGAACGGGCGAGCAGTACTTC	CASSPVAGTGEQYF
many	TRBV28	TRBD1	TRBJ2-7	TGTGCCAGCAGGCAGACAGGGAAGGGCTACGAGCAGTACTTC	CASRQTGKGYEQYF
few	TRBV19	TRBD1	TRBJ2-7	TGTGCCAGTAGTATGCAGGGACAGGGTTCATCTTATATGTACGAGCAGTACTTC	CASSMQGQGSSYMYEQYF
.	TRBV12-3/TRBV12-4	.	TRBJ2-5	TGTGCCAGCAGCCTCACCTTCGATCGCTCCGGGGCCCAGTACTTC	CASSLTFDRSGAQYF
few	TRBV6-1	TRBD2	TRBJ2-1	TGTGCCAGCAGACCCCTGGGGACTAGCGGGAGAACGAACTACAATGAGCAGTTCTTC	CASRPLGTSGRTNYNEQFF
.	TRBV20-1	.	TRBJ1-5	TGCAGTGCTCTCAATGGGGCAGCCCCCAATCAGCCCCAGCATTTT	CSALNGAAPNQPQHF
.	TRBV20-1	TRBD1	TRBJ1-6	TGCAGTGCTAGGGACAGGATACATAATTCACCCCTCCACTTT	CSARDRIHNSPLHF
many	TRBV12-3/TRBV12-4	.	TRBJ1-5	TGTGCCAGCCGGTGGGGCAATCAGCCCCAGCATTTT	CASRWGNQPQHF
many	TRBV7-9	.	TRBJ2-5	TGTGCCAGCAACCCATCGTGGCGATGGGAAGAGACCCAGTACTTC	CASNPSWRWEETQYF
many	TRBV20-1	.	TRBJ1-1	TGCAGTGCTAGGCCCGGAGGGTATAACACTGAAGCTTTCTTT	CSARPGGYNTEAFF
few	TRBV28	TRBD1	TRBJ2-3	TGTGCCAGCAGTGGGGGGCCGGGACAGGGTACAGATACGCAGTATTTT	CASSGGPGQGTDTQYF
.	TRBV18	TRBD1	TRBJ1-1	TGTGCCAGCTCACCATCCCCAGGGGGCTCGGTGACTGAAGCTTTCTTT	CASSPSPGGSVTEAFF
.	TRBV20-1	TRBD2	TRBJ2-5	TGCAGTGCTAGAGATTGGCGGGAGACCGAGACCCAGTACTTC	CSARDWRETETQYF
few	TRBV19	TRBD1	TRBJ1-5	TGTGCCAGTAGTGCCGACAGGGTAGGCCAGCCCCAGCATTTT	CASSADRVGQPQHF
many	TRBV20-1	.	TRBJ1-5	TGCAGTGCTAGTGGACCCAATCAGCCCCAGCATTTT	CSASGPNQPQHF
few	TRBV7-9	TRBD2	TRBJ2-5	TGTGCCAGCAGCTACCCGGTACTAGCGGGAGAGACCCAGTACTTC	CASSYPVLAGETQYF
many	TRBV7-8	TRBD2	TRBJ2-7	TGTGCCAGCAGCCCGGAAGGGACTAGCGAGGAAGTGAACGAGCAGTACTTC	CASSPEGTSEEVNEQYF
many	TRBV27	TRBD1	TRBJ1-5	TGTGCCAGCAGTACGCGTGGGACAGGGAGCAATCAGCCCCAGCATTTT	CASSTRGTGSNQPQHF
many	TRBV12-3/TRBV12-4	.	TRBJ1-5	TGTGCCAGCAGTAAAAACGGACTGGACAATCAGCCCCAGCATTTT	CASSKNGLDNQPQHF
few	TRBV12-3/TRBV12-4	.	TRBJ1-4	TGTGCCACCAAACAGCGACTTAATGAAAAACTGTTTTTT	CATKQRLNEKLFF
.	TRBV19	.	TRBJ1-3	TGTGCCAGTAGTGTCGACAGAACTTCTGGAAACACCATATATTTT	CASSVDRTSGNTIYF
.	TRBV5-1	.	TRBJ2-5	TGCGCCAGCAGCTTGGTCTGGGGCCAAGAGACCCAGTACTTC	CASSLVWGQETQYF
.	TRBV7-9	.	TRBJ1-1	TGTGCCAGCAGCTTAGAATTCACTGAAGCTTTCTTT	CASSLEFTEAFF
.	TRBV7-9	.	TRBJ1-5	TGTGCCAGCAGCTCTCACAGGGACAATCAGCCCCAGCATTTT	CASSSHRDNQPQHF
many	TRBV7-2	TRBD2	TRBJ2-7	TGTGCCAGCAGCGGTGGACGGCGCACCGGGACTAGCGGCTCCTACGAGCAGTACTTC	CASSGGRRTGTSGSYEQYF
.	TRBV6-1	TRBD1	TRBJ2-7	TGTGCCAGCACCTGGGCAGGGGGATACGAGCAGTACTTC	CASTWAGGYEQYF
many	TRBV28	TRBD2	TRBJ2-5	TGTGCCAGCAGTTTACGGCTAGGAGCGGGAGAGCAAGAGACCCAGTACTTC	CASSLRLGAGEQETQYF
.	TRBV11-2	.	TRBJ2-3	TGTGCCAGCAGCTTAGGTACGGCGGATACGCAGTATTTT	CASSLGTADTQYF
.	TRBV5-1	TRBD2	TRBJ2-4	TGCGCCAGCACCGGGGGGAACAAAAACATTCAGTACTTC	CASTGGNKNIQYF
.	TRBV4-1	TRBD1	TRBJ1-6	TGCGCCAGCAGGGCACAGGGGGCGGCTTCACCCCTCCACTTT	CASRAQGAASPLHF
many	TRBV29-1	.	TRBJ1-2	TGCAGCGTTGAGGCAGGGGCCGCGGATGGCTACACCTTC	CSVEAGAADGYTF
few	TRBV10-3	TRBD1	TRBJ2-7	TGTGCCATCAGTGACCCGACAGGGGGGGTCTCCTACGAGCAGTACTTC	CAISDPTGGVSYEQYF
.	TRBV6-5	TRBD2	TRBJ2-7	TGTGCCAGCAGTTACGATAGCGGGAGTCACGAGCAGTACTTC	CASSYDSGSHEQYF
few	TRBV15	.	TRBJ1-6	TGTGCCACCAGCAGAGACGGGGTGCTTAATTCACCCCTCCACTTT	CATSRDGVLNSPLHF
.	TRBV7-2	.	TRBJ2-3	TGTGCCAGCAGCTTAGGGCCGGTTCAGTATTTT	CASSLGPVQYF
.	TRBV19	.	TRBJ2-7	TGTGCCAGTAGTTCAGTGGCGGGCCGCTCCTACGAGCAGTACTTC	CASSSVAGRSYEQYF
many	TRBV29-1	.	TRBJ2-7	TGCAGCGTTACTACCCTGCAACCCGGGACACAAGAGCAGTACTTC	CSVTTLQPGTQEQYF
few	TRBV3-1	.	TRBJ1-2	TGTGCCAGCAGCCAAGATTTGAGGAACCATGGCTACACCTTC	CASSQDLRNHGYTF
many	TRBV13	.	TRBJ1-4	TGTGCCAGCAGACCGCTGGGCTCAACTAATGAAAAACTGTTTTTT	CASRPLGSTNEKLFF
many	TRBV27	.	TRBJ2-7	TGTGCCAGCAGTCCCACCGGGACGAGCTCCTACGAGCAGTACTTC	CASSPTGTSSYEQYF
.	TRBV7-9	TRBD2	TRBJ2-3	TGTGCCAGCAGCTTAGAAACTAGCGCCACAGATACGCAGTATTTT	CASSLETSATDTQYF
many	TRBV12-3/TRBV12-4	.	TRBJ1-1	TGTGCCAGCAGTTTTTTGATCGCAGCCACGAACACTGAAGCTTTCTTT	CASSFLIAATNTEAFF
few	TRBV30	TRBD2	TRBJ2-5	TGTGCCTGGAGTGGGTCCTGGGGAGGGAAAGAGACCCAGTACTTC	CAWSGSWGGKETQYF
.	TRBV7-9	.	TRBJ2-5	TGTGCCAGCAGCTTAGGGTTAGGAAAAGAGACCCAGTACTTC	CASSLGLGKETQYF
few	TRBV11-2	.	TRBJ2-6	TGTGCCAGCAGCAAAACGCGTGGTCCCGGGGCCAACGTCCTGACTTTC	CASSKTRGPGANVLTF
few	TRBV5-1	.	TRBJ2-7	TGCGCCAGCAGCACCGGGGCCTACGAGCAGTACTTC	CASSTGAYEQYF
many	TRBV28	.	TRBJ2-5	TGTGCCAGCAGTTTAGGCAGGGGCCAAGAAGAGACCCAGTACTTC	CASSLGRGQEETQYF
.	TRBV19	TRBD1	TRBJ1-5	TGTGCCAGTAGTATGGACAGGGGGTCCCAGCATTTT	CASSMDRGSQHF
many	TRBV6-1	.	TRBJ1-1	TGTGCCAGCGGGCTCCGGGAGGGAACGTACACTGAAGCTTTCTTT	CASGLREGTYTEAFF
many	TRBV27	TRBD1	TRBJ1-1	TGTGCCAGCAGCTCGACAGGGATGAACACTGAAGCTTTCTTT	CASSSTGMNTEAFF
.	TRBV12-3/TRBV12-4	.	TRBJ1-3	TGTGCCAGCAGTTTAGCGCCAGGGCTCTCTGGAAACACCATATATTTT	CASSLAPGLSGNTIYF
many	TRBV7-2	TRBD2	TRBJ2-7	TGTGCCAGCAGCCTCGCTAGCGGGATCACCTACGAGCAGTACTTC	CASSLASGITYEQYF
.	TRBV18	TRBD2	TRBJ2-5	TGTGCCAGCTCACCAACTAGCGGACAAGAGACCCAGCACTTC	CASSPTSGQETQHF
few	TRBV29-1	TRBD1	TRBJ1-5	TGCAGCGTTGCCCCTGGACAGGGCTCGGGGCCCCAGCATTTT	CSVAPGQGSGPQHF
few	TRBV12-3/TRBV12-4	.	TRBJ2-1	TGTGCCAGCAGTCCGCCCTTGACACTAACTAGGGACAATGAGCAGTTCTTC	CASSPPLTLTRDNEQFF